The 29 T cell receptor beta chains below were found in one sample sequenced in a study of radiotherapy plus CTLA-4 blockade in lung cancer. The assay was immunoSEQ multiplex PCR, and TCRdb's table has in-frame clones only and misses some. This repertoire shows tens of thousands of clones, approximately 83% found once; its top ten account for about 2%. The sample was peripheral blood, taken from a patient treated with radiotherapy plus ipilimumab. Source of these receptors: a human donor with non-small cell lung cancer who had a partial response to radiotherapy plus ipilimumab.

J is TRBJ2-2 and V is TRBV18; 7 bases align to TRBD1. CDR3 length: 15 amino acids. V gave up 6 bases and J gave up 1 base; unmatched junction bases: 5. Germline lookup yields CDR1 KGHSH and CDR2 LQKENI. The CDR3 sequence: CASSPGQVNTGELFF. CDR3 bases: TGTGCCAGCTCCCCCGGACAGGTGAACACCGGGGAGCTGTTTTTT. The full variable domain, in which reference TRBV18 and TRBJ2-2 provide the parts outside the CDR3, is NAGVMQNPRHLVRRRGQEARLRCSPMKGHSHVYWYRQLPEEGLKFMVYLQKENIIDESGMPKERFSAEFPKEGPSILRIQQVVRGDSAAYFCASSPGQVNTGELFFGEGSRLTVL.

This sequence joins TRBV11-2 and TRBJ1-1, with a weak D call TRBD1 (6 bases). The CDR3 runs 14 residues. The germline V gene has CDR1 SGHAT and CDR2 FQNNGV. The V gene lost 4 bases and the J gene lost 1 base, with 10 bases spanning the gap. The CDR3 here is CASSSPGENTEAFF. CDR3 bases: TGTGCCAGCAGCTCACCAGGGGAGAACACTGAAGCTTTCTTT. The full variable domain, completed using reference TRBV11-2 and TRBJ1-1, is EAGVAQSPRYKIIEKRQSVAFWCNPISGHATLYWYQQILGQGPKLLIQFQNNGVVDDSQLPKDRFSAERLKGVDSTLKIQPAKLEDSAVYLCASSSPGENTEAFFGQGTRLTVV.

J is TRBJ2-4 and V is TRBV2, with D hard to call. Germline CDR1 reads SNHLY; CDR2 reads FYNNEI. The CDR3 loop spans 16 amino acids. The germline V and J ends were trimmed by 3 bases and 1 base, with 13 bases remaining between them. The CDR3 is CASSETGGWAKNIQYF. The CDR3 DNA is TGTGCCAGCAGTGAGACCGGCGGTTGGGCCAAAAACATTCAGTACTTC.

This rearrangement joins TRBV7-3 to TRBJ2-1; TRBD1 might be the D (6 bases). CDR1 and CDR2 (germline): SGHTA, FQGTGA. CDR3 size: 15 residues. The V and J ends lost 3 bases and 2 bases respectively, with 11 bases between them. In DNA, the CDR3 is TGTGCCAGCAGCTTTGAGGGGGTCCCCTACAATGAGCAGTTCTTC. It is translated as CASSFEGVPYNEQFF.

The chain recombines TRBV7-7 with TRBJ2-7, with 7 bases lining up with TRBD1. This CDR3 comprises 13 residues. CDR1 is SSHAT and CDR2 is FNYEAQ in the germline V gene (reference sequence). Here the CDR3 DNA reads TGTGCTAGCAGCATGGGGACAGTCTACGAGCAGTACGTC. Protein: CASSMGTVYEQYV.

The rearrangement uses TRBV5-1 and TRBJ1-2; tentative D call: TRBD1 (5 bases). V dropped 0 bases and J dropped 6 bases, with 12 bases sitting between them. Germline CDR1 SGHRS, CDR2 YFSETQ. The CDR3 is 14 amino acids. CDR3 loop: CASSLADTLDGYTF. CDR3 coding DNA: TGCGCCAGCAGCTTGGCGGACACTCTAGATGGCTACACCTTC.

The table lists this clone with a few counts. This CDR3 is CASSIGNRGNYGYTF. DNA for the CDR3: TGTGCCAGTAGTATAGGCAACAGGGGGAACTATGGCTACACCTTC. This chain connects TRBV19 to TRBJ1-2; 8 positions agree with TRBD1. This CDR3 region has 15 residues. V lost 1 base to trimming and J lost 2 bases; unmatched junction nucleotides: 3. Germline CDR1 is LNHDA and CDR2 is SQIVND (reference sequence).

The gene calls are TRBV30 and TRBJ2-1; no definite D call. Trimming shortened V by 2 bases and J by 9 bases, and 14 bases separated the two germline ends. Germline values: CDR1 GTSNPN, CDR2 SVGIG (reference sequence). This CDR3 comprises 13 residues. The CDR3 DNA reads as TGTGCCTGGAGTCGTACTGACACGACTGAGCAGTTCTTC. It codes for CAWSRTDTTEQFF. The full variable domain, completed using reference TRBV30 and TRBJ2-1, is SQTIHQWPATLVQPVGSPLSLECTVEGTSNPNLYWYRQAAGRGLQLLFYSVGIGQISSEVPQNLSASRPQDRQFILSSKKLLLSDSGFYLCAWSRTDTTEQFFGPGTRLTVL.

The chain combines TRBV30 with TRBJ2-2; the D is unclear. CDR1 GTSNPN and CDR2 SVGIG come from the germline V gene (reference sequence). This CDR3 contains 11 residues. Between the trimmed V and J ends, which lost 0 bases and 8 bases, there was a span of 4 bases. CDR3 loop: CAWSVYGELFF. The CDR3 bases are TGTGCCTGGAGTGTGTATGGGGAGCTGTTTTTT. Full variable domain (missing parts from reference TRBV30 and TRBJ2-2): SQTIHQWPATLVQPVGSPLSLECTVEGTSNPNLYWYRQAAGRGLQLLFYSVGIGQISSEVPQNLSASRPQDRQFILSSKKLLLSDSGFYLCAWSVYGELFFGEGSRLTVL.

The genes are TRBV5-6 and TRBJ1-2; possible D gene TRBD1, 5 bases. CDR1 and CDR2 from the germline V gene are SGHDT and YYEEEE. Between the trimmed V and J ends, which lost 0 bases and 5 bases, there was a span of 23 bases. The CDR3 extends over 18 amino acids. The chain's CDR3 is CASSLAGAGIRVGYGYTF. The CDR3 DNA reads TGTGCCAGCAGCTTGGCCGGAGCAGGGATTCGGGTTGGGTATGGCTACACCTTC.

V and J are TRBV5-1 and TRBJ2-1; 10 bases align to TRBD2. The V and J ends lost 0 bases and 4 bases, in that order; junction bases with no gene match: 10. Germline V lookup: CDR1 SGHRS, CDR2 YFSETQ. This CDR3 has 18 amino acids. CDR3 residues: CASSLDLASGSKYNEQFF. The DNA for the CDR3 is TGCGCCAGCAGCTTGGATCTGGCTAGCGGGAGTAAGTACAATGAGCAGTTCTTC.

The gene calls are TRBV7-9 and TRBJ2-3; 8 bases line up with TRBD2. Germline CDR1 SEHNR, CDR2 FQNEAQ (reference sequence). The CDR3 is 14 amino acids. With V trimmed by 8 bases and J by 3 bases, 7 bases remained unmatched. CDR3 bases: TGTGCCAGCCAGCCGGGGGGGAGGACAGATACGCAGTATTTT. It encodes CASQPGGRTDTQYF.

The chain is built from TRBV18 and TRBJ2-7; D not resolved. The CDR3 is made up of 13 amino acids. V lost 3 bases and J 5 bases, leaving 11 bases between the germline ends. Germline V gene sequence: CDR1 KGHSH, CDR2 LQKENI. The CDR3 protein is CASSPTTNHEQYV. The CDR3 DNA reads TGTGCCAGCTCACCGACGACAAACCACGAGCAGTACGTC.

This chain joins TRBV5-1 and TRBJ2-3; 7 bases agree with TRBD1. CDR3 length equals 15 residues. J was trimmed by 3 bases and V by 6 bases; bases with no gene match: 10. Germline lookup yields CDR1 SGHRS and CDR2 YFSETQ. CDR3 loop: CASTAKGARTDTQYF. For the CDR3, the DNA is TGCGCCAGCACGGCTAAGGGGGCGAGGACAGATACGCAGTATTTT. The full variable domain, its missing parts supplied by reference TRBV5-1 and TRBJ2-3, is KAGVTQTPRYLIKTRGQQVTLSCSPISGHRSVSWYQQTPGQGLQFLFEYFSETQRNKGNFPGRFSGRQFSNSRSEMNVSTLELGDSALYLCASTAKGARTDTQYFGPGTRLTVL.

The V and J genes are TRBV7-8 and TRBJ1-5; TRBD1 is a possible D gene (6 bases). CDR3 length: 14 amino acids. The germline V gene encodes CDR1 SGHVS and CDR2 FQNEAQ. V lost 5 bases and J 4 bases, leaving 12 bases between the germline ends. This CDR3 reads CASSPRGGNQPQHF. The CDR3 coding sequence is TGTGCCAGCAGCCCCAGGGGCGGGAATCAGCCCCAGCATTTT.

This rearrangement joins TRBV2 to TRBJ2-7; no definite D call. Germline CDR1 SNHLY, CDR2 FYNNEI. V lost 6 bases and J lost 6, with 21 bases in between. This CDR3 has 15 residues. The CDR3 spells CASSLNGFLTGEQYF. CDR3 nucleotide sequence: TGTGCCAGCAGCCTGAACGGGTTTTTAACGGGCGAGCAGTACTTC.

The rearrangement joins TRBV5-1 to TRBJ1-6; no reliable D call. This CDR3 has 13 amino acids. The germline V gene encodes CDR1 SGHRS and CDR2 YFSETQ. V was shortened by 3 bases and J by 6 bases, with 7 bases between the two germline ends. DNA for the CDR3: TGCGCCAGCAGCTCCTGGGCTAATTCACCCCTCCACTTT. Translating it yields CASSSWANSPLHF.

This chain connects TRBV5-6 to TRBJ1-2, with a tentative D call TRBD1 (5 bases). Germline CDR1 SGHDT, CDR2 YYEEEE. This CDR3 contains 14 residues. Trimming pared 3 bases from V and 4 bases from J, leaving 13 bases between. CDR3 in amino acids: CASSSQGRAYGYTF. The DNA for the CDR3 is TGTGCCAGCAGCTCCCAGGGTAGAGCCTATGGCTACACCTTC.

The rearrangement uses TRBV21-1 and TRBJ2-1; the DNA was not used to check the table's D call, TRBD1. TRBV21-1 is designated a pseudogene. This CDR3 region has 12 residues. Here the CDR3 reads CASSKVKDSKFF. The CDR3 nucleotides are TGTGCCAGCAGCAAAGTAAAGGACAGTAAGTTCTTC.

The rearrangement links TRBV7-3 to TRBJ2-3, with 8 positions matching TRBD2. In germline, CDR1 is SGHTA, CDR2 FQGTGA. The CDR3 is 16 amino acids. V shed 5 bases and J 3 bases; nucleotides not matched to a gene: 10. CDR3 loop: CASSKGLGQMTDTQYF. In nucleotides, the CDR3 is TGTGCCAGCAGCAAGGGACTAGGGCAGATGACAGATACGCAGTATTTT.

The V call is TRBV5-1, the J call TRBJ2-3, with 12 bases aligning to TRBD2. Germline V gene data show CDR1 as SGHRS and CDR2 as YFSETQ. V dropped 3 bases and J dropped 6; count of bases not matched to a gene: 8. CDR3 length: 16 amino acids. The CDR3 region has the DNA TGCGCCAGCAGCTCTACGACTAGCGGGAGCTTTGATACGCAGTATTTT. It codes for CASSSTTSGSFDTQYF.

The chain carries TRBV2 and TRBJ2-2; D unclear. V lost 10 bases, J lost 4 bases, and 10 bases lay in between. The CDR3 covers 12 residues. CDR1 is SNHLY, CDR2 FYNNEI, per germline. Written as DNA, the CDR3 is TGTGCCACCGCTGGCGGCACCGGGGAGCTGTTTTTT. It translates to CATAGGTGELFF.

V is TRBV4-1 and J is TRBJ2-7; 8 bases map to TRBD1. The CDR3 contains 15 residues. Germline V gives CDR1 MGHRA, CDR2 YSYEKL. V gave up 4 bases and J gave up 5 bases; unmatched junction bases: 10. The CDR3 region is CASSRLPGGADEQYF. The CDR3, as DNA: TGCGCCAGCAGCCGTTTGCCAGGGGGCGCGGACGAGCAGTACTTC.

The chain carries TRBV6-4 and TRBJ1-4; maybe TRBD1 (6 bases). The CDR3 is 16 amino acids. V lost 6 bases, J lost 7 bases, and 21 bases lay in between. In germline, CDR1 is MRHNA, CDR2 SNTAGT. The CDR3 loop is CASRFPTRGASEKLFF. The CDR3 DNA is TGTGCCAGCAGGTTCCCGACCAGGGGAGCGTCTGAAAAACTGTTTTTT.

The chain couples TRBV7-3 to TRBJ1-5; no reliable D call. Germline V CDR1 and CDR2: SGHTA, FQGTGA. V lost 2 bases, J lost 7 bases, and 6 bases lay in between. CDR3 size: 12 residues. For the CDR3, the DNA is TGTGCCAGCAGCTTATCTAGCCAGCCCCAGCATTTT. Its translation is CASSLSSQPQHF.

The V and J genes are TRBV9 and TRBJ1-4; TRBD1 aligns across 7 bases. The CDR3 is made up of 17 amino acids. V shed 0 bases and J 8 bases; nucleotides not matched to a gene: 13. Germline assignment: CDR1 SGDLS and CDR2 YYNGEE. Here the CDR3 reads CASSVALGQRGEEKLFF. In DNA, the CDR3 is TGTGCCAGCAGCGTAGCCCTGGGACAGCGAGGGGAGGAAAAACTGTTTTTT.

This clone came up once. The rearrangement joins TRBV30 to TRBJ1-2; D is ambiguous. With 5 bases removed from V and 2 bases from J, the gap between germline ends came to 12 bases. The germline V gene encodes CDR1 GTSNPN and CDR2 SVGIG (reference sequence). The CDR3 runs to 13 residues. The CDR3 reads CAWSVRENYGYTF. The CDR3 coding sequence is TGTGCCTGGTCGGTGAGGGAAAACTATGGCTACACCTTC.

The chain joins TRBV28 to TRBJ1-6; D not certain. Germline CDR1 and CDR2: MDHEN and SYDVKM. V was cut by 2 bases and J by 4 bases, with 6 bases left in between. The CDR3 totals 14 residues. CDR3 nucleotides: TGTGCCAGCAGTTTAGTTGAGTATAATTCACCCCTCCACTTT. The encoded protein is CASSLVEYNSPLHF.

The chain couples TRBV18 to TRBJ1-2; D unresolved. Germline V gene data show CDR1 as KGHSH and CDR2 as LQKENI. The V gene lost 0 bases and the J gene lost 13 bases, with 12 bases spanning the gap. CDR3 length equals 12 residues. CDR3 region: CASSPPGGLSTF. In DNA, the CDR3 is TGTGCCAGCTCACCACCGGGCGGACTCTCCACCTTC.